This entry lists 27 T cell receptor beta chains sequenced from one sample in a study of response to subunit inactivated influenza vaccine. MiXCR, applied by TCRdb to the RT-PCR reads, yields one record per CDR3 protein. The sample consists of 600,000 to 850,000 distinct CDR3 sequences, 14% of them appearing once. The specimen comprised PBMCs from blood, sampled 14 days before vaccination. The receptors originated from a man in his forties or fifties who received an inactivated influenza vaccine.

This sequence joins TRBV12-3 or TRBV12-4 and TRBJ2-7; no definite D call. The CDR3 has 15 amino acids. V was shortened by 0 bases and J by 0 bases, with 9 bases between the two germline ends. CDR3 nucleotides: TGTGCCAGCAGTTTAGCGGGTTTGAGCTCCTACGAGCAGTACTTC. It encodes CASSLAGLSSYEQYF.

In this sample, this clonotype turned up a few times. This sequence joins TRBV28 and TRBJ2-5; no clear D. The CDR3 contains 13 residues. The V gene lost 2 bases and the J gene lost 5 bases, with 9 bases spanning the gap. Germline CDR1 is MDHEN and CDR2 is SYDVKM. The CDR3 here is CASSLPGWETQYF. CDR3 DNA: TGTGCCAGCAGTTTACCAGGCTGGGAGACCCAGTACTTC. Complete variable domain (other parts from reference TRBV28 and TRBJ2-5): DVKVTQSSRYLVKRTGEKVFLECVQDMDHENMFWYRQDPGLGLRLIYFSYDVKMKEKGDIPEGYSVSREKKERFSLILESASTNQTSMYLCASSLPGWETQYFGPGTRLLVL.

In the case of this clonotype: A much larger clone is a single base away; this may be a read error. This CDR3 is CASSWNPRDEQFF. The CDR3, as DNA: TGTGCCAGCAGTTGGAACCCAAGGGATGAGCAGTTCTTC. V usage is TRBV12-3 or TRBV12-4 and J usage is TRBJ2-1; D unresolved. Trimming took 4 bases from V and 8 from J, leaving 12 bases between them. This CDR3 contains 13 residues.

This clonotype was found a few times. The V and J genes are TRBV12-3 or TRBV12-4 and TRBJ1-1, with 7 bases that match TRBD1. The CDR3 covers 14 residues. V was clipped by 7 bases and J by 1 base; unmatched bases: 6. The CDR3 protein is CASKPGTANTEAFF. In nucleotides, the CDR3 is TGTGCCAGCAAACCCGGGACAGCGAACACTGAAGCTTTCTTT.

The chain couples TRBV12-3 or TRBV12-4 to TRBJ2-7; 9 bases line up with TRBD2. CDR3 length: 15 amino acids. Trimming removed 6 bases from V and 1 base from J; junction bases left unmatched: 7. The CDR3 DNA follows: TGTGCCAGCAGCAGACCTAGCGGGGCATCCTACGAGCAGTACTTC. Amino acid sequence: CASSRPSGASYEQYF.

This clonotype occurred many times. The CDR3 protein is CASFPGGLNTGELFF. CDR3 sequence (DNA): TGTGCCAGCTTTCCGGGGGGGCTGAACACCGGGGAGCTGTTTTTT. This rearrangement joins TRBV12-3 or TRBV12-4 to TRBJ2-2; TRBD2 matches 8 bases. V shed 8 bases and J 1 base; nucleotides not matched to a gene: 6. CDR3 length: 15 amino acids.

The rearrangement links TRBV6-2 or TRBV6-3 to TRBJ2-3; TRBD2 aligns across 7 bases. There are 15 residues in the CDR3. Germline V lookup: CDR1 MNHEY, CDR2 SVGEGT. Unmatched junction bases numbered 12, after V lost 4 bases and J lost 8 bases. The CDR3 DNA follows: TGTGCCAGCAGTTCGTCCGGGACTAAAAAAAGTACGCAGTATTTT. This gives the protein CASSSSGTKKSTQYF.

The table lists this clonotype with a few counts. The V gene is TRBV5-1, the J gene TRBJ1-1; no clear D gene. Trimming stripped 1 base from V and 5 bases from J, with 15 bases between. This CDR3 has 15 amino acids. Germline CDR1 SGHRS, CDR2 YFSETQ. DNA of the CDR3: TGCGCCAGCAGCTTGTTAGCAGTCCCGGGGACTGAAGCTTTCTTT. Translation: CASSLLAVPGTEAFF.

The chain recombines TRBV12-3 or TRBV12-4 with TRBJ1-2; possibly TRBD1 for D (5 bases). Deletions cut 6 bases from V and 2 bases from J, with 16 bases between. This CDR3 is 15 amino acids long. CDR3 sequence (DNA): TGTGCCAGCAGACCCGAGGACATCCAAAACTATGGCTACACCTTC. Translation: CASRPEDIQNYGYTF.

CDR3 DNA: TGTGCCAGCAGCTCTCAGACAGGGCCCCAAGAGACCCAGTACTTC. Its protein product is CASSSQTGPQETQYF. The rearrangement joins TRBV7-6 to TRBJ2-5, with TRBD1 matching over 7 bases. Germline-derived CDR1 and CDR2 are SGHVS and FNYEAQ. The CDR3 loop spans 15 amino acids. Unmatched junction bases numbered 6, after V lost 4 bases and J lost 1 base.

This clonotype was seen a few times. The gene calls are TRBV6-2 or TRBV6-3 and TRBJ2-7; TRBD2 matches 7 bases. This CDR3 is built from 15 residues. V trimming: 1 base; J trimming: 1 base; junction bases outside the gene matches: 4. Germline V gives CDR1 MNHEY, CDR2 SVGEGT. The CDR3 protein is CASSYYLAASYEQYF. CDR3 DNA: TGTGCCAGCAGTTACTACCTAGCGGCTTCCTACGAGCAGTACTTC.

Many counts were recorded for this clonotype. This chain uses TRBV12-3 or TRBV12-4 with TRBJ2-1; D gene unclear. The ends were cut back, 7 bases at V and 0 bases at J, with 13 bases in the middle. This CDR3 is 15 amino acids long. CDR3 DNA sequence: TGTGCCAGCACCCCGGACCTACTCTCCTACAATGAGCAGTTCTTC. It encodes CASTPDLLSYNEQFF.

V is TRBV10-3 and J is TRBJ2-5; D is uncertain. Germline values: CDR1 ENHRY, CDR2 SYGVKD. V lost 0 bases and J lost 3, with 8 bases in between. The CDR3 sequence is 14 residues long. The chain's CDR3 is CAISESNRKETQYF. The CDR3 coding sequence is TGTGCCATCAGTGAGTCGAATAGGAAAGAGACCCAGTACTTC.

The chain is built from TRBV4-3 and TRBJ2-1, with D perhaps TRBD2 (7 bases). In germline, CDR1 is LGHNA, CDR2 YSLEER. The CDR3 runs to 17 residues. V lost 0 bases, J lost 4 bases, and 16 bases lay in between. CDR3: CASSQDGGGGVYNEQFF. In DNA form, the CDR3 reads TGCGCCAGCAGCCAAGATGGGGGCGGGGGAGTGTACAATGAGCAGTTCTTC.

V gene TRBV7-2 combines with J gene TRBJ2-3; possible D gene TRBD2, 6 bases. The CDR3 runs to 12 residues. The germline V gene has CDR1 SGHTA and CDR2 FQGNSA. Trimming removed 5 bases from V and 9 bases from J, with 12 bases in between. CDR3: CASSPSGLTQYF. CDR3 nucleotide sequence: TGTGCCAGCAGCCCGAGCGGGCTCACGCAGTATTTT.

The V gene is TRBV4-2, the J gene TRBJ2-3, with a possible D match to TRBD2 (6 bases). This CDR3 has 14 amino acids. Germline CDR1 LGHNA, CDR2 YNFKEQ. Between the trimmed V and J ends, which lost 5 bases and 5 bases, there was a span of 14 bases. The CDR3 DNA is TGTGCCAGCAGCTCCGGGACTCCCGGAGATACGCAGTATTTT. Translation gives CASSSGTPGDTQYF.

This clonotype came up many times. The rearrangement joins TRBV7-2 to TRBJ2-2; D gene uncertain. V was pared by 3 bases and J by 5 bases, with 10 bases between. Germline V gene lookup returns CDR1 SGHTA and CDR2 FQGNSA. The CDR3 spans 14 residues. The CDR3 is CASSFGFRTGELFF. CDR3 DNA: TGTGCCAGCAGCTTCGGGTTTAGAACCGGGGAGCTGTTTTTT.

The V and J genes are TRBV19 and TRBJ2-1, with D unresolved. CDR1 is LNHDA, CDR2 SQIVND, per germline (reference sequence). The germline V and J ends were trimmed by 7 bases and 0 bases, with 13 bases remaining between them. The CDR3 spans 15 residues. CDR3 protein: CASKPASGSYNEQFF. The CDR3 DNA reads TGTGCCAGTAAGCCTGCTTCTGGCTCCTACAATGAGCAGTTCTTC.

This clonotype was seen only a few times. The chain links TRBV11-2 to TRBJ2-7; D is ambiguous. V was clipped by 2 bases and J by 1 base, with 18 bases between them. Germline V gene sequence: CDR1 SGHAT, CDR2 FQNNGV. This CDR3 comprises 17 residues. CDR3 protein: CASSLRSDNRFSYEQYF. DNA of the CDR3: TGTGCCAGCAGCTTACGATCCGACAACCGATTTTCCTACGAGCAGTACTTC.

The chain has TRBV7-2 and TRBJ1-2; D not resolved. The CDR3 has 13 residues. Germline lookup yields CDR1 SGHTA and CDR2 FQGNSA. Deletions cut 5 bases from V and 2 bases from J, with 9 bases between. The CDR3 region is CASSLSDNYGYTF. DNA for the CDR3: TGTGCCAGCAGCCTGTCGGACAACTATGGCTACACCTTC.

This clonotype occurred many times. The CDR3 here is CASSPITGIRTGELFF. The DNA for the CDR3 is TGTGCCAGCAGCCCCATAACAGGGATTCGCACCGGGGAGCTGTTTTTT. The chain is built from TRBV9 and TRBJ2-2, with D tentatively TRBD1 (6 bases). The CDR3 contains 16 residues. Germline V CDR1 and CDR2: SGDLS, YYNGEE. Trimming removed 4 bases from V and 4 bases from J, with 17 bases in between.

This clonotype has a handful of counts. The rearrangement links TRBV2 to TRBJ2-3; the match to TRBD2 covers 7 bases. The length of the CDR3 is 15 residues. Losses at the gene ends were 6 bases for V and 5 bases for J; bases not matched to a gene: 11. Germline V lookup: CDR1 SNHLY, CDR2 FYNNEI. For the CDR3, the DNA is TGTGCCAGCAGGCCCTTCGGGGGGAGCGGAGATACGCAGTATTTT. It translates to CASRPFGGSGDTQYF. The entire variable domain, with the rest obtained from reference TRBV2 and TRBJ2-3, is as follows: EPEVTQTPSHQVTQMGQEVILRCVPISNHLYFYWYRQILGQKVEFLVSFYNNEISEKSEIFDDQFSVERPDGSNFTLKIRSTKLEDSAMYFCASRPFGGSGDTQYFGPGTRLTVL.

The J gene is TRBJ2-5, the V gene TRBV27; 12 nucleotides line up with TRBD1. Germline trimming cut 1 base from V and 4 bases from J; bases unmatched to any gene: 7. The V gene's germline CDR1 is MNHEY and CDR2 SMNVEV (reference sequence). This CDR3 spans 17 amino acids. This CDR3 is CASSLYWGDRGPETQYF. For the CDR3, the DNA is TGTGCCAGCAGTTTATATTGGGGGGACAGGGGGCCAGAGACCCAGTACTTC.

The V call is TRBV5-1, the J call TRBJ2-1; D perhaps matches TRBD1 (6 bases). CDR3 length: 15 amino acids. Trimming shortened V by 4 bases and J by 4 bases, and 15 bases separated the two germline ends. The germline V gene has CDR1 SGHRS and CDR2 YFSETQ. The CDR3 here is CASSLRDNLYNEQFF. DNA for the CDR3: TGCGCCAGCAGCCTTCGGGACAACCTTTACAATGAGCAGTTCTTC. Filled out from reference TRBV5-1 and TRBJ2-1, the complete variable domain reads KAGVTQTPRYLIKTRGQQVTLSCSPISGHRSVSWYQQTPGQGLQFLFEYFSETQRNKGNFPGRFSGRQFSNSRSEMNVSTLELGDSALYLCASSLRDNLYNEQFFGPGTRLTVL.

This chain uses TRBV2 with TRBJ2-4; no clear D. The V and J ends lost 0 bases and 9 bases respectively, with 9 bases between them. CDR1 is SNHLY, CDR2 FYNNEI, per germline. This CDR3 is built from 13 residues. The CDR3 DNA is TGTGCCAGCAGTGAAGCGCTTATCGGCATTCAGTACTTC. This sequence encodes CASSEALIGIQYF.

The rearrangement joins TRBV28 to TRBJ2-7; 11 bases agree with TRBD2. Losses at the gene ends were 4 bases for V and 3 bases for J; bases not matched to a gene: 8. This CDR3 has 16 residues. Germline V gene data show CDR1 as MDHEN and CDR2 as SYDVKM. CDR3: CASSSPLTSGDYEQYF. The CDR3 nucleotides are TGTGCCAGCAGTTCGCCTCTGACTAGCGGGGACTACGAGCAGTACTTC.

This clonotype was detected only a few times. The genes are TRBV3-1 and TRBJ2-2; 8 positions agree with TRBD2. This CDR3 comprises 17 residues. The germline gives CDR1 LGHDT, CDR2 YNNKEL (reference sequence). Unmatched junction bases numbered 11, after V lost 4 bases and J lost 4 bases. The CDR3 sequence: CASSPLYSGDLTGELFF. The DNA of the CDR3 is TGTGCCAGCAGCCCTCTGTATAGCGGGGACCTCACCGGGGAGCTGTTTTTT.